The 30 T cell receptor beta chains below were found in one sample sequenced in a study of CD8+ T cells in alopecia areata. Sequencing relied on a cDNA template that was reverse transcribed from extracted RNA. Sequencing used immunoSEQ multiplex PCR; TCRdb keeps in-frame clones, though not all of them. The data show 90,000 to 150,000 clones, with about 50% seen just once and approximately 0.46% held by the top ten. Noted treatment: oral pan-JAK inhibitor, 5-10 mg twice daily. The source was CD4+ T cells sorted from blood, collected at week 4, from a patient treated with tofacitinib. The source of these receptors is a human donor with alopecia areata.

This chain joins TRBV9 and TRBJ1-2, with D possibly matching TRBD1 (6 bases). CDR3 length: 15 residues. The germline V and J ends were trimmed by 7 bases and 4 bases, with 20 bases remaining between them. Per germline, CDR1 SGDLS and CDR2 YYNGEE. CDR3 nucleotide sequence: TGTGCCAGCGGTCGTCTGGGGGGCGCAAGCTATGGCTACACCTTC. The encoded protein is CASGRLGGASYGYTF.

Here the CDR3 reads CSTDELAGAPSYEQYF. CDR3 DNA: TGCAGCACCGACGAACTAGCGGGGGCTCCCTCCTACGAGCAGTACTTC. The J gene is TRBJ2-7, the V gene TRBV29-1, with TRBD2 matching 11 bases. The CDR3 is 16 residues long. Per germline, CDR1 SQVTM and CDR2 ANQGSEA. The ends lost 8 bases at V and 0 bases at J; junction bases unmatched: 12.

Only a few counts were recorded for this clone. CDR3 DNA: TGCGCCAGCAGCTTGGAGGGGGGATTCAATGAGCAGTTCTTC. As protein: CASSLEGGFNEQFF. The chain links TRBV5-1 to TRBJ2-1, with D possibly called TRBD1 or TRBD2 (6 bases each). CDR1 and CDR2 from the germline V gene are SGHRS and YFSETQ. The CDR3 sequence is 14 residues long. Trimming removed 0 bases from V and 6 bases from J, with 10 bases in between. Variable domain in full (rest from reference TRBV5-1 and TRBJ2-1): KAGVTQTPRYLIKTRGQQVTLSCSPISGHRSVSWYQQTPGQGLQFLFEYFSETQRNKGNFPGRFSGRQFSNSRSEMNVSTLELGDSALYLCASSLEGGFNEQFFGPGTRLTVL.

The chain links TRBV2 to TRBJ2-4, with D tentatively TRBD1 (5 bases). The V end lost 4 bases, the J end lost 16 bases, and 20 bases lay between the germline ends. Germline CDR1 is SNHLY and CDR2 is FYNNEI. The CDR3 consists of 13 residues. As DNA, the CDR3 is TGTGCCAGCAGTGGTGACAGTACGGCTCTGTTATACTTC. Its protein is CASSGDSTALLYF.

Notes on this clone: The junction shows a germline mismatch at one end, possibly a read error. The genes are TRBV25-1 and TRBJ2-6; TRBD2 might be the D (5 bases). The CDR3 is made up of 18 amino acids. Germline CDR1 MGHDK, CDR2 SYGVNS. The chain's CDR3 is CANSELGGRTSGANVLTF. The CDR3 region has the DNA TGTGCCAACAGTGAATTAGGAGGAAGAACCTCTGGGGCCAACGTCCTGACTTTC.

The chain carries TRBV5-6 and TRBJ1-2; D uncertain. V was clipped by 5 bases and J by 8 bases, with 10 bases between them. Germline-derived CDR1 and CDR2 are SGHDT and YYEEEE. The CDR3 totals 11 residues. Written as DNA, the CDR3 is TGTGCCAGCAGGTCTAACGGAGGCTACACCTTC. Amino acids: CASRSNGGYTF. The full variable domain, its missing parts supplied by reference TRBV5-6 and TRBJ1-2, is DAGVTQSPTHLIKTRGQQVTLRCSPKSGHDTVSWYQQALGQGPQFIFQYYEEEERQRGNFPDRFSGHQFPNYSSELNVNALLLGDSALYLCASRSNGGYTFGSGTRLTVV.

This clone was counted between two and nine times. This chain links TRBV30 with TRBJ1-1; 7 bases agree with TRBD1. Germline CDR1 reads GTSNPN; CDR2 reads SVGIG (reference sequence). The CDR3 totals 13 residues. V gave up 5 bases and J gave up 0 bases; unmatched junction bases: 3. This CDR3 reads CAWQGQMNTEAFF. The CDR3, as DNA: TGTGCCTGGCAGGGACAGATGAACACTGAAGCTTTCTTT.

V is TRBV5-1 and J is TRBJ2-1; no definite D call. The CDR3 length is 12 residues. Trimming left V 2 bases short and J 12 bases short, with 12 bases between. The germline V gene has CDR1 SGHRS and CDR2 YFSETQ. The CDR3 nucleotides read TGCGCCAGCAGCTTTGAGGCTGTCGGGCAGTTCTTC. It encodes CASSFEAVGQFF.

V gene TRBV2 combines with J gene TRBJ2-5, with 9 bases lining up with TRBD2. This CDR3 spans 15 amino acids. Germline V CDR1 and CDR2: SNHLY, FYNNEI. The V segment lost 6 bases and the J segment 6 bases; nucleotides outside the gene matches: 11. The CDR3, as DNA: TGTGCCAGCAGGGCGGGACTAGCAGAGGGGCAGACCCAGTACTTC. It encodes CASRAGLAEGQTQYF.

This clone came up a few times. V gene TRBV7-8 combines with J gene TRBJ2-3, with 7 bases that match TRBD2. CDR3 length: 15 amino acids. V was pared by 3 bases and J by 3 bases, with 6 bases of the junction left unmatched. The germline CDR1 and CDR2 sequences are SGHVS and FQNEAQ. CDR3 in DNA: TGTGCCAGCAGCTTCAGCGGGATGAGGACAGATACGCAGTATTTT. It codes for CASSFSGMRTDTQYF.

The CDR3 DNA sequence: TGCAGCGTTCTCGAAGGGGGCGGTTTGGCTTTCTTT. Encoded protein: CSVLEGGGLAFF. The chain uses TRBV29-1 and TRBJ1-1; 7 bases agree with TRBD1. With V trimmed by 5 bases and J by 11 bases, 11 bases remained unmatched. CDR3 length: 12 residues. The germline gives CDR1 SQVTM, CDR2 ANQGSEA. The complete variable domain, with remaining parts taken from reference TRBV29-1 and TRBJ1-1, reads SAVISQKPSRDICQRGTSLTIQCQVDSQVTMMFWYRQQPGQSLTLIATANQGSEATYESGFVIDKFPISRPNLTFSTLTVSNMSPEDSSIYLCSVLEGGGLAFFGQGTRLTVV.

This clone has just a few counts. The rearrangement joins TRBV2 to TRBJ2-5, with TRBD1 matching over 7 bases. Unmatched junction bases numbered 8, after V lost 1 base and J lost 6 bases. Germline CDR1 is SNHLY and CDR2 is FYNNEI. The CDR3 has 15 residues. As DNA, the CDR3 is TGTGCCAGCAGTGAAGGAGGGGGCTGGTCAAAGACCCAGTACTTC. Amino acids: CASSEGGGWSKTQYF.

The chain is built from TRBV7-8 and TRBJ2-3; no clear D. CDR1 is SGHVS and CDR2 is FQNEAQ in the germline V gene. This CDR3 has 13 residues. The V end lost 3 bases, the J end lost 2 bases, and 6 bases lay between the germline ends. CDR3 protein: CASSFSTTDTQYF. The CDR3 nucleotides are TGTGCCAGCAGCTTCAGTACCACAGATACGCAGTATTTT.

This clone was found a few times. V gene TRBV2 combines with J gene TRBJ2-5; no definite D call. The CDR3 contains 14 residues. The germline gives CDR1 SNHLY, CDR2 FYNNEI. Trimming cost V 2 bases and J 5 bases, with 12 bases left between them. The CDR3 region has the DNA TGTGCCAGCAGTGAATCTCGGTGGTGGGAGACCCAGTACTTC. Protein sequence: CASSESRWWETQYF.

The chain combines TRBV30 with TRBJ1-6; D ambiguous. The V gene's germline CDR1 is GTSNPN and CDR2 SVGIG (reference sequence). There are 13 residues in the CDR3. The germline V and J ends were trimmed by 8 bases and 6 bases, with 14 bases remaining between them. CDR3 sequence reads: CARRADLNSPLHF. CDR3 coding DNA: TGTGCCCGGCGGGCAGACCTTAATTCACCCCTCCACTTT.

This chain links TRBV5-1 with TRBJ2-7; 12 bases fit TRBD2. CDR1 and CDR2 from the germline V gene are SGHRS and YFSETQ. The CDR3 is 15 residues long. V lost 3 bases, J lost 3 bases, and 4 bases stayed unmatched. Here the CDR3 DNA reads TGCGCCAGCAGCTCCTCTAGCGGGAGGGACTACGAGCAGTACTTC. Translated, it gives CASSSSSGRDYEQYF.

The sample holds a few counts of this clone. CDR3 amino acids: CSVAGVANTEAFF. The CDR3 DNA follows: TGCAGCGTAGCAGGGGTAGCGAACACTGAAGCTTTCTTT. The chain couples TRBV29-1 to TRBJ1-1; maybe TRBD1 (6 bases). The CDR3 is 13 residues long. Germline V lookup: CDR1 SQVTM, CDR2 ANQGSEA. Trimming removed 6 bases from V and 1 base from J, with 12 bases in between.

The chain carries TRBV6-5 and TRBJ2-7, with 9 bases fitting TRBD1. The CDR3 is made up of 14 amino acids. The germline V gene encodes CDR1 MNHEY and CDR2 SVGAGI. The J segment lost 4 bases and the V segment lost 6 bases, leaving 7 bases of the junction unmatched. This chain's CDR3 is CASSTRDREYEQYF. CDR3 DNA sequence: TGTGCCAGCAGCACGAGGGACAGGGAATACGAGCAGTACTTC.

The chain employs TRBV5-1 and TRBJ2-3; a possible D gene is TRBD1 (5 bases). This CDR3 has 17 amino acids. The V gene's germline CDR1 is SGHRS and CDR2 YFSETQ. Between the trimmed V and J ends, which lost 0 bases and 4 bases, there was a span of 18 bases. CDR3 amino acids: CASSLEGPDLPADTQYF. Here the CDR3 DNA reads TGCGCCAGCAGCTTGGAGGGGCCAGATTTACCCGCAGATACGCAGTATTTT.

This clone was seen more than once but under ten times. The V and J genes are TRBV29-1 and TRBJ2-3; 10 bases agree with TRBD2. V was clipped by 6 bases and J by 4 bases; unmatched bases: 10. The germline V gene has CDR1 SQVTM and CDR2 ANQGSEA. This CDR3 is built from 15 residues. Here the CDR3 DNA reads TGCAGCGTGGGGGGGACTAGCGTCGTTTCAGATACGCAGTATTTT. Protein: CSVGGTSVVSDTQYF.

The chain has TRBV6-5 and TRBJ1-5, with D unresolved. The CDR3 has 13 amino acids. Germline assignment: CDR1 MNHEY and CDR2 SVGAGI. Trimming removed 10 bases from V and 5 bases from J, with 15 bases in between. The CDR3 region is CATSWGSHQPQHF. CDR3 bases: TGTGCCACCTCGTGGGGTTCGCATCAGCCCCAGCATTTT.

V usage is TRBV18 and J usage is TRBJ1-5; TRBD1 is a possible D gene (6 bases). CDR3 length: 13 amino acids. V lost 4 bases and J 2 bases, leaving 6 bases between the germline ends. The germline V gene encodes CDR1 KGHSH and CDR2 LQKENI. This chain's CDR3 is CASSRGRNQPQHF. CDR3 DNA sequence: TGTGCCAGCTCACGGGGGCGCAATCAGCCCCAGCATTTT. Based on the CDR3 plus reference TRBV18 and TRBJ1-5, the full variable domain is NAGVMQNPRHLVRRRGQEARLRCSPMKGHSHVYWYRQLPEEGLKFMVYLQKENIIDESGMPKERFSAEFPKEGPSILRIQQVVRGDSAAYFCASSRGRNQPQHFGDGTRLSIL.

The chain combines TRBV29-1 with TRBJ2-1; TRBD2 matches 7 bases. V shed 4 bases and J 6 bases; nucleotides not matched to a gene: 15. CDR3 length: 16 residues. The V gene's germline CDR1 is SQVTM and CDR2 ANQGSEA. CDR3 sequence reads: CSVGEGRRERGNEQFF. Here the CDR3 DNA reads TGCAGCGTTGGGGAGGGTAGGCGGGAGCGCGGCAATGAGCAGTTCTTC.

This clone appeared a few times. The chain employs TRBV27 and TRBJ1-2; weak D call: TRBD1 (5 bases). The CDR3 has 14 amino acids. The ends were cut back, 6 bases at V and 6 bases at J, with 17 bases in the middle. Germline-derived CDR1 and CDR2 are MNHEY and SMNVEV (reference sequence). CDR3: CASSLNAGPNGYTF. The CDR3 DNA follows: TGTGCCAGCAGCCTCAATGCGGGGCCCAATGGCTACACCTTC.

The CDR3, as DNA: TGTGCCAGCAGTGAAAGGGTGGATCAGCCCCAGCATTTT. Translation: CASSERVDQPQHF. The chain joins TRBV25-1 to TRBJ1-5; D gene ambiguous. Germline V gives CDR1 MGHDK, CDR2 SYGVNS. This CDR3 has 13 residues. Between the trimmed V and J ends, which lost 2 bases and 5 bases, there was a span of 7 bases.

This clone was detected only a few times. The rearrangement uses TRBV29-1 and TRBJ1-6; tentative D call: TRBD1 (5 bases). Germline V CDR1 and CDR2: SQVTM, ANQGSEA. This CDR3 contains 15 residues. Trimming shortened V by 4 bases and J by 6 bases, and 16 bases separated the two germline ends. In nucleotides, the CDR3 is TGCAGCGTTGGACGGAGGGACGCTATTAATTCACCCCTCCACTTT. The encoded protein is CSVGRRDAINSPLHF. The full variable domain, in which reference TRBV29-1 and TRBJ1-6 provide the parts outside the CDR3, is SAVISQKPSRDICQRGTSLTIQCQVDSQVTMMFWYRQQPGQSLTLIATANQGSEATYESGFVIDKFPISRPNLTFSTLTVSNMSPEDSSIYLCSVGRRDAINSPLHFGNGTRLTVT.

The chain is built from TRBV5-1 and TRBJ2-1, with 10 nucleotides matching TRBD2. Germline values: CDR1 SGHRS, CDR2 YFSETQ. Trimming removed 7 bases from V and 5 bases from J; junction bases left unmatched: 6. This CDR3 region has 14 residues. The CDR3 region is CASSTSGNHNEQFF. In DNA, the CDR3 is TGCGCCAGCTCCACTAGCGGGAACCACAATGAGCAGTTCTTC.

CDR3 nucleotide sequence: TGTGCCCCCGGGGGGCGGGAGTTCAATGAGCAGTTCTTC. Translating it yields CAPGGREFNEQFF. The chain carries TRBV2 and TRBJ2-1, with D possibly being TRBD2 (7 bases). Trimming removed 11 bases at V and 6 bases at J, with 17 bases between. Germline V lookup: CDR1 SNHLY, CDR2 FYNNEI. This CDR3 is 13 amino acids long.

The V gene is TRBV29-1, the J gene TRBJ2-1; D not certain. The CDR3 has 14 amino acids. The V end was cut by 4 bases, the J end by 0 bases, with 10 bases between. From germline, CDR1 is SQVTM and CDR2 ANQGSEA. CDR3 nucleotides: TGCAGCGTTGGTGGTAAGGTCTCCTACAATGAGCAGTTCTTC. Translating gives CSVGGKVSYNEQFF.

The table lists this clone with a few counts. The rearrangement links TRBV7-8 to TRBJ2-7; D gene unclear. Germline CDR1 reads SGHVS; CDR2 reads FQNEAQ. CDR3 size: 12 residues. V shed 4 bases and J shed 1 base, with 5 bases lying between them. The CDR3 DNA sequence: TGTGCCAGCAGCTACGGGTCCTACGAGCAGTACTTC. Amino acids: CASSYGSYEQYF.